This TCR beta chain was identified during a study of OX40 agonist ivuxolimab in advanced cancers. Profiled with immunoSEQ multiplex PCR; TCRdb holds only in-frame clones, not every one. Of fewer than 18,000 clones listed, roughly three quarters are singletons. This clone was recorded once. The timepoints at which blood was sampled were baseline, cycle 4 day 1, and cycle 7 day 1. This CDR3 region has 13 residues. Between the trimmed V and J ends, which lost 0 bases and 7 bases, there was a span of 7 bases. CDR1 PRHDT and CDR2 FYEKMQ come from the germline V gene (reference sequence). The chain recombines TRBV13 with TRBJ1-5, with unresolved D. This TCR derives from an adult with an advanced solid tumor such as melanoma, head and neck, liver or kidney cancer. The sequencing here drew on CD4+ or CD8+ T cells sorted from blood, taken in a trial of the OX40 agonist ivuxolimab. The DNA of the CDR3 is TGTGCCAGCAGCTTAGGCCGAGGGCAGCCCCAGCATTTT. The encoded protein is CASSLGRGQPQHF.